This is a list of T cell receptor beta chains from one sample in a study of cytomegalovirus exposure and HLA in healthy donors. The assay was immunoSEQ multiplex PCR, and TCRdb's table has in-frame clones only and misses some. The sample consists of about 59,000 clones, around 83% of them appearing once. Sequencing was carried out using PBMCs. All receptors derive from a human donor in good health. Both conserved end residues are part of each CDR3. A D gene is named only where the DNA matches it firmly. Only part of the rows carry a size: once, few, many, or a class if the clone is expanded.

d_gene	v_gene	abundance	j_gene	CDR3aa	CDR3nt
TRBD2	TRBV9	once	TRBJ2-1	CASSPTSGGLYEQFF	TGTGCCAGCAGCCCTACTAGCGGGGGGCTCTATGAGCAGTTCTTC
-	TRBV19	-	TRBJ1-6	CASSEDRDTYSPLHF	TGTGCCAGTAGTGAAGACCGGGACACTTATTCACCCCTCCACTTT
TRBD2	TRBV9	-	TRBJ2-2	CASSVATGTSNTGELFF	TGTGCCAGCAGCGTAGCAACCGGGACTAGTAACACCGGGGAGCTGTTTTTT
TRBD1	TRBV27	-	TRBJ2-2	CASSIDRAGGGELFF	TGTGCCAGCAGTATAGACAGGGCCGGTGGCGGGGAGCTGTTTTTT
TRBD1	TRBV18	-	TRBJ2-2	CASSPRTGSNTGELFF	TGTGCCAGCTCACCGAGGACAGGTTCGAACACCGGGGAGCTGTTTTTT
TRBD2	TRBV6-5	-	TRBJ2-3	CASSYSTSGTDTQYF	TGTGCCAGCAGTTACTCTACTAGCGGCACAGATACGCAGTATTTT
-	TRBV28	-	TRBJ1-2	CASWTAPLSGGYTF	TGTGCCAGTTGGACAGCACCCCTGAGTGGCGGCTACACCTTC
-	TRBV21-1	-	TRBJ2-7	CASSKEWNGLGGPYEQYF	TGTGCCAGCAGCAAAGAGTGGAACGGCCTAGGGGGACCTTACGAGCAGTACTTC
-	TRBV27	-	TRBJ2-1	CASSSQRGPPGNEQFF	TGTGCCAGCAGCTCACAACGAGGCCCCCCGGGCAATGAGCAGTTCTTC
-	TRBV7-2	-	TRBJ2-5	CASSLLVQETQYF	TGTGCCAGCAGCTTACTAGTGCAAGAGACCCAGTACTTC
TRBD1	TRBV9	-	TRBJ1-4	CASSGGTGDEKLFF	TGTGCCAGCAGTGGCGGGACAGGGGATGAAAAACTGTTTTTT
TRBD2	TRBV5-6	-	TRBJ2-7	CASSLTSANEQYF	TGTGCCAGCAGCTTGACTAGCGCAAACGAGCAGTACTTC
TRBD1	TRBV4-3	-	TRBJ1-1	CASSQTQGARTEAFF	TGCGCCAGCAGCCAAACACAGGGGGCGAGGACTGAAGCTTTCTTT
TRBD2	TRBV10-3	-	TRBJ2-2	CAISRLAGVGELFF	TGTGCCATCAGCAGACTAGCGGGGGTCGGGGAGCTGTTTTTT
TRBD1	TRBV4-2	-	TRBJ1-6	CASSQSTGGGSPLHF	TGTGCCAGCAGCCAATCAACAGGGGGCGGTTCACCCCTCCACTTT
-	TRBV30	once	TRBJ1-6	CAWQMGAGKNSPLHF	TGTGCCTGGCAGATGGGGGCGGGTAAAAATTCACCCCTCCACTTT
TRBD2	TRBV5-1	-	TRBJ2-5	CASIPTAGQETQYF	TGCGCCAGCATACCGACAGCGGGGCAAGAGACCCAGTACTTC
-	TRBV5-5	few	TRBJ2-6	CASSLAGVLAGANVLTF	TGTGCCAGCAGCTTGGCGGGGGTTCTAGCTGGGGCCAACGTCCTGACTTTC
TRBD2	TRBV19	-	TRBJ2-1	CASSLGLAVGEQFF	TGTGCCAGTAGTCTGGGACTAGCAGTCGGTGAGCAGTTCTTC
-	TRBV5-5	-	TRBJ1-1	CASSMRDLNTEAFF	TGTGCCAGCAGCATGAGGGATTTGAACACTGAAGCTTTCTTT
TRBD2	TRBV6-5	-	TRBJ2-7	CASLMWAGGSYEQYF	TGTGCCAGCCTCATGTGGGCGGGAGGTTCCTACGAGCAGTACTTC
TRBD1	TRBV27	-	TRBJ2-7	CASSLGIDREPYEQYF	TGTGCCAGCAGTTTAGGTATCGACAGGGAACCCTACGAGCAGTACTTC
-	TRBV19	once	TRBJ2-7	CASSMGHLYEQYF	TGTGCCAGTAGTATGGGACACCTCTACGAGCAGTACTTC
-	TRBV7-3	-	TRBJ2-1	CASSLGLHNEQFF	TGTGCCAGCAGCTTAGGGCTGCACAATGAGCAGTTCTTC
-	TRBV5-4	-	TRBJ1-1	CASSREANTEAFF	TGTGCCAGCAGCCGAGAAGCGAACACTGAAGCTTTCTTT
-	TRBV7-9	-	TRBJ1-2	CSSSLERGLGGDYGYTF	TGTTCCAGCAGCTTAGAACGGGGTCTAGGGGGGGACTATGGCTACACCTTC
-	TRBV11-2	few	TRBJ1-2	CASSLTGLPRVGGYTF	TGTGCCAGCAGCCTGACGGGACTGCCCCGCGTTGGGGGCTACACCTTC
TRBD2	TRBV7-2	-	TRBJ2-5	CASSRGLARETQYF	TGTGCCAGCAGCCGGGGACTAGCGAGGGAGACCCAGTACTTC
-	TRBV30	-	TRBJ2-2	CAWSAAPTNTGELFF	TGTGCCTGGAGTGCTGCGCCTACGAACACCGGGGAGCTGTTTTTT
-	TRBV30	-	TRBJ2-7	CAWSHGSYEQYF	TGTGCCTGGAGCCACGGCTCCTACGAGCAGTACTTC
TRBD1	TRBV25-1	few	TRBJ1-6	CASSSTGQGWYSPLHF	TGTGCCAGCAGTTCGACGGGACAGGGGTGGTACTCACCCCTCCACTTT
TRBD1	TRBV4-2	-	TRBJ1-1	CASSQRRGQGRRNTEAFF	TGTGCCAGCAGCCAACGTAGGGGACAGGGGAGAAGGAACACTGAAGCTTTCTTT
TRBD2	TRBV18	-	TRBJ2-7	CASSNGTSWGEQYF	TGTGCCAGCTCAAACGGGACTAGCTGGGGCGAGCAGTACTTC
TRBD1	TRBV10-3	-	TRBJ1-5	CAISETDRESQPQHF	TGTGCCATCAGTGAGACCGACAGGGAATCTCAGCCCCAGCATTTT
-	TRBV4-3	-	TRBJ2-7	CASSLIRSSYEQYF	TGCGCCAGCAGCCTAATAAGGAGCTCCTACGAGCAGTACTTC
-	TRBV5-1	-	TRBJ2-1	CASSLEIGGGSNEQFF	TGCGCCAGCAGCTTGGAGATAGGGGGGGGTAGTAATGAGCAGTTCTTC
-	TRBV21-1	-	TRBJ1-5	CASSKARRIHSNQPQHF	TGTGCCAGCAGCAAAGCAAGGCGGATCCATAGCAATCAGCCCCAGCATTTT
TRBD1	TRBV27	few	TRBJ1-5	CASRGTGATVTNQPQHF	TGTGCCAGCCGGGGAACAGGGGCCACCGTTACTAATCAGCCCCAGCATTTT
-	TRBV20-1	-	TRBJ2-1	CSAMPRTGVF	TGCAGTGCTATGCCCCGAACCGGGGTCTTC
TRBD1	TRBV29-1	-	TRBJ1-4	CSVAGGQGNEKLFF	TGCAGCGTGGCCGGCGGACAGGGGAATGAAAAACTGTTTTTT
-	TRBV30	-	TRBJ1-2	CAWSSDLNYGYTF	TGTGCCTGGAGTTCAGATCTTAACTATGGCTACACCTTC
TRBD1	TRBV9	once	TRBJ2-7	CASSDPGTGTYEQYF	TGTGCCAGCAGCGATCCCGGGACAGGGACGTACGAGCAGTACTTC
-	TRBV4-3	few	TRBJ1-1	CASSQNRVVNTEAFF	TGCGCCAGCAGCCAGAACAGAGTAGTGAACACTGAAGCTTTCTTT
-	TRBV5-8	medium-sized	TRBJ1-1	CASSLNLLIAPFEAFF	TGTGCCAGCAGCTTGAATCTCCTAATTGCCCCCTTTGAAGCTTTCTTT
TRBD2	TRBV7-3	-	TRBJ2-3	CASSLRGRGSDTQYF	TGTGCCAGCAGCTTACGCGGGAGGGGCTCAGATACGCAGTATTTT
-	TRBV5-5	-	TRBJ1-2	CASSLGAFNYGYTF	TGTGCCAGCAGCCTGGGAGCGTTTAACTATGGCTACACCTTC
-	TRBV19	-	TRBJ2-7	CASSIVFDSYEQYF	TGTGCCAGTAGTATAGTTTTCGACAGCTACGAGCAGTACTTC
-	TRBV6-6	-	TRBJ2-1	CASSYGGGPGGGEQFF	TGTGCCAGCAGTTACGGCGGGGGACCTGGGGGCGGTGAGCAGTTCTTC
-	TRBV7-9	-	TRBJ1-2	CASSLDGDRSDYGYTF	TGTGCCAGCAGCTTAGACGGAGACAGGTCCGACTATGGCTACACCTTC
-	TRBV19	-	TRBJ2-2	CASTRISTGELFF	TGTGCCAGTACTAGGATTTCTACCGGGGAGCTGTTTTTT